This TCR beta chain is drawn from a study of T cell responses to AZD1222 COVID-19 vaccine. Notes on the study in general: A mostly white British donor set with more females was recruited, and clonal diversity was possibly underestimated.

The CDR3 runs 15 residues. Looked up from germline, CDR1 is KGHDR and CDR2 is SFDVKD. The ends lost 3 bases at V and 5 bases at J; junction bases unmatched: 4. TCRdb keeps only in-frame clones here, not all; method: immunoSEQ multiplex PCR. This table has around 160,000 clones, roughly nine tenths appearing once. Regarding this clone: Its antigen is currently unknown.

The V and J genes are TRBV24-1 and TRBJ2-2, with TRBD2 identical over 8 bases. Sequencing used peripheral blood, obtained on day 0 of AZD1222 vaccination. This clonotype originated in an adult in good health. In nucleotides, the CDR3 is TGTGCCACCAGTGATGAAGAGCGGGAGACCGGGGAGCTGTTTTTT. It codes for CATSDEERETGELFF.